Listed below are T cell receptor beta chains from one sample, sequenced in a study of blood T cell repertoires in COVID-19. The assay was immunoSEQ multiplex PCR, and TCRdb's table has in-frame clones only and misses some. Among about 160,000 clones listed, about 90% were seen once. Sequenced input: peripheral blood. The source is a young man with COVID-19, enrolled during active disease. CDR3s include the opening cysteine and the closing phenylalanine or tryptophan. D genes are given only for firm matches. Size values are once, few and many counts, or a class for expanded clones, and some rows have none.

D: -; V: TRBV27; size: -; J: TRBJ2-2; CDR3: CASSIGLYTGELFF; DNA: TGTGCCAGCAGTATCGGGTTGTACACCGGGGAGCTGTTTTTT
D: TRBD2; V: TRBV11-3; size: -; J: TRBJ2-7; CDR3: CASSLGGRQYF; DNA: TGTGCCAGCAGCCTCGGGGGGAGACAGTACTTC
D: TRBD1; V: TRBV19; size: -; J: TRBJ2-7; CDR3: CASSNRQGRYEQYF; DNA: TGTGCCAGTAGTAATCGACAGGGGAGGTACGAGCAGTACTTC
D: -; V: TRBV18; size: -; J: TRBJ2-7; CDR3: CASSPSEEYEQYF; DNA: TGTGCCAGCTCACCGTCGGAGGAGTACGAGCAGTACTTC
D: -; V: TRBV7-9; size: -; J: TRBJ1-6; CDR3: CASSFPGRESPLHF; DNA: TGTGCCAGCAGCTTTCCCGGGCGGGAATCACCCCTCCACTTT
D: TRBD2; V: TRBV5-1; size: -; J: TRBJ2-3; CDR3: CASSLGQAGADTQYF; DNA: TGCGCCAGCAGCTTGGGGCAGGCGGGAGCAGATACGCAGTATTTT
D: -; V: TRBV5-4; size: few; J: TRBJ2-7; CDR3: CASSRPLGQAYEQYF; DNA: TGTGCCAGCAGCCGCCCCTTGGGGCAGGCCTACGAGCAGTACTTC
D: TRBD2; V: TRBV29-1; size: -; J: TRBJ2-1; CDR3: CSVRLAAFPSSYNEQFF; DNA: TGCAGCGTTCGACTAGCGGCTTTCCCGAGCTCCTACAATGAGCAGTTCTTC
D: -; V: TRBV9; size: few; J: TRBJ2-1; CDR3: CASSEQGLYNEQFF; DNA: TGTGCCAGCAGCGAGCAGGGTCTCTACAATGAGCAGTTCTTC
D: TRBD1; V: TRBV6-1; size: -; J: TRBJ1-1; CDR3: CASSEPGQPSTEAFF; DNA: TGTGCCAGCAGTGAACCGGGACAGCCGTCCACTGAAGCTTTCTTT
D: -; V: TRBV11-3; size: few; J: TRBJ1-3; CDR3: CASRSPQGSGNTIYF; DNA: TGTGCCAGCAGGTCTCCCCAGGGCTCTGGAAACACCATATATTTT
D: TRBD1; V: TRBV15; size: -; J: TRBJ2-1; CDR3: CATSRVPRQGGLTYNEQFF; DNA: TGTGCCACCAGCAGAGTTCCCCGACAGGGGGGACTTACCTACAATGAGCAGTTCTTC
D: -; V: TRBV24-1; size: once; J: TRBJ2-1; CDR3: CATSVGGIYSYNEQFF; DNA: TGTGCCACCAGTGTAGGAGGGATCTATTCCTACAATGAGCAGTTCTTC
D: -; V: TRBV18; size: -; J: TRBJ2-7; CDR3: CASSPARELHEQYF; DNA: TGTGCCAGCTCACCAGCCCGGGAACTCCACGAGCAGTACTTC
D: -; V: TRBV6-5; size: -; J: TRBJ2-2; CDR3: CASPGVINTGELFF; DNA: TGTGCCAGCCCGGGAGTAATAAACACCGGGGAGCTGTTTTTT
D: -; V: TRBV28; size: -; J: TRBJ1-4; CDR3: CASRSTGSANEKLFF; DNA: TGTGCCAGCAGGTCCACAGGGTCGGCTAATGAAAAACTGTTTTTT
D: -; V: TRBV15; size: -; J: TRBJ2-5; CDR3: CATSRDLVAGQETQYF; DNA: TGTGCCACCAGCAGAGATCTTGTGGCGGGACAAGAGACCCAGTACTTC
D: TRBD1; V: TRBV2; size: -; J: TRBJ2-7; CDR3: CASTGQGSSYEQYF; DNA: TGTGCCAGCACCGGACAGGGGAGCTCCTACGAGCAGTACTTC
D: -; V: TRBV20-1; size: once; J: TRBJ1-1; CDR3: CSAARGAEAFF; DNA: TGCAGTGCCGCCAGGGGTGCTGAAGCTTTCTTT
D: -; V: TRBV28; size: -; J: TRBJ2-1; CDR3: CATSSGGRGEQFF; DNA: TGTGCCACCTCTTCGGGCGGACGGGGTGAGCAGTTCTTC
D: TRBD1; V: TRBV6-2/TRBV6-3; size: -; J: TRBJ1-1; CDR3: CASSRQGIPTEAFF; DNA: TGTGCCAGCAGTCGACAGGGCATCCCCACTGAAGCTTTCTTT
D: -; V: TRBV28; size: -; J: TRBJ1-1; CDR3: CASSLDLNTEAFF; DNA: TGTGCCAGCAGTTTAGACTTGAACACTGAAGCTTTCTTT
D: TRBD1; V: TRBV11-2; size: -; J: TRBJ1-1; CDR3: CASSLAAGGMNTEAFF; DNA: TGTGCCAGCAGCTTAGCGGCAGGGGGCATGAACACTGAAGCTTTCTTT
D: -; V: TRBV19; size: -; J: TRBJ1-6; CDR3: CASGEGRNSPLHF; DNA: TGTGCCAGTGGCGAGGGCCGGAATTCACCCCTCCACTTT
D: -; V: TRBV24-1; size: -; J: TRBJ1-2; CDR3: CATSGQSYGYTF; DNA: TGTGCCACCAGTGGACAGAGCTATGGCTACACCTTC
D: TRBD1; V: TRBV19; size: -; J: TRBJ1-6; CDR3: CASSISTGGFLGSPLHF; DNA: TGTGCCAGTAGTATCTCGACAGGGGGCTTCCTTGGTTCACCCCTCCACTTT
D: -; V: TRBV28; size: -; J: TRBJ1-1; CDR3: CASSLGGSGTEAFF; DNA: TGTGCCAGCAGTTTAGGGGGGAGCGGCACTGAAGCTTTCTTT
D: TRBD2; V: TRBV19; size: -; J: TRBJ2-7; CDR3: CATKGTRGGSYEQYF; DNA: TGTGCCACTAAAGGCACCCGGGGGGGCTCCTACGAGCAGTACTTC
D: TRBD1; V: TRBV2; size: -; J: TRBJ2-7; CDR3: CASSQTGDEQYF; DNA: TGTGCCAGCAGTCAGACAGGGGACGAGCAGTACTTC
D: -; V: TRBV7-9; size: -; J: TRBJ2-7; CDR3: CASSLVGRYEQYF; DNA: TGTGCCAGCAGCTTAGTGGGCAGATACGAGCAGTACTTC
D: TRBD1; V: TRBV28; size: -; J: TRBJ1-4; CDR3: CASSPLQGDGEKLFF; DNA: TGTGCCAGCAGCCCACTTCAGGGGGATGGTGAAAAACTGTTTTTT
D: -; V: TRBV12-5; size: -; J: TRBJ2-5; CDR3: CASGTPGQETQYF; DNA: TGTGCTAGTGGCACGCCGGGCCAAGAGACCCAGTACTTC
D: -; V: TRBV28; size: -; J: TRBJ2-5; CDR3: CASSIARETQYF; DNA: TGTGCCAGCAGTATCGCGAGGGAGACCCAGTACTTC
D: -; V: TRBV5-4; size: once; J: TRBJ2-5; CDR3: CASSFGLSGETQYF; DNA: TGTGCCAGCAGCTTTGGCCTTTCGGGGGAGACCCAGTACTTC
D: -; V: TRBV29-1; size: -; J: TRBJ2-3; CDR3: CSVAGTSTDTQYF; DNA: TGCAGCGTTGCCGGGACAAGCACAGATACGCAGTATTTT
D: -; V: TRBV20-1; size: -; J: TRBJ1-4; CDR3: CSASRLIAGEAEKLFF; DNA: TGCAGTGCTAGTCGTTTAATCGCGGGAGAGGCTGAAAAACTGTTTTTT
D: TRBD1; V: TRBV28; size: -; J: TRBJ2-2; CDR3: CASSSGQGPANTGELFF; DNA: TGTGCCAGCAGTTCGGGACAGGGCCCCGCGAACACCGGGGAGCTGTTTTTT
D: TRBD1; V: TRBV6-2/TRBV6-3; size: -; J: TRBJ2-5; CDR3: CASSYSSRTGFVETQYF; DNA: TGTGCCAGCAGTTACTCGTCGAGGACAGGGTTTGTGGAGACCCAGTACTTC